Listed below are T cell receptor beta chains from one sample, sequenced in a study of T cell responses to AZD1222 COVID-19 vaccine. The table came from immunoSEQ multiplex PCR; TCRdb's copy has only in-frame clones and leaves some out. The data contain 130,000 or so clones, 89% of them seen just once; the ten biggest clones take up 6.3%. The sequencing used peripheral blood, collected on day 0 of AZD1222 vaccination. The receptors here all came from an adult in good health. Both conserved end residues are part of each CDR3. The D gene is left open where the match is weak. Expanded clones get a size class; other rows say once, few or many, or leave the size out.

D gene	J gene	clone size	V gene	CDR3 protein	CDR3 DNA
TRBD1	TRBJ1-2	NA	TRBV7-9	CASSPGTDYGYTF	TGTGCCAGCAGCCCAGGGACAGACTATGGCTACACCTTC
TRBD1	TRBJ2-4	NA	TRBV9	CASSGQGAGKNIQYF	TGTGCCAGCAGCGGGCAGGGGGCGGGCAAAAACATTCAGTACTTC
TRBD1	TRBJ1-2	NA	TRBV27	CASSVSTGEFGYGYTF	TGTGCCAGCAGTGTTTCGACAGGGGAATTTGGGTATGGCTACACCTTC
NA	TRBJ1-3	NA	TRBV6-5	CASNPGSAGNTIYF	TGTGCCAGCAACCCTGGGTCGGCTGGAAACACCATATATTTT
NA	TRBJ2-4	NA	TRBV5-1	CASSPGNNKNIQYF	TGCGCCAGCAGCCCTGGTAACAACAAAAACATTCAGTACTTC
TRBD1	TRBJ1-4	NA	TRBV7-6	CASSSDRSNEKLFF	TGTGCCAGCAGCTCGGACAGGTCGAATGAAAAACTGTTTTTT
NA	TRBJ2-2	NA	TRBV6-2/TRBV6-3	CASSQGITGELFF	TGTGCCAGCAGTCAGGGAATCACCGGGGAGCTGTTTTTT
NA	TRBJ1-2	NA	TRBV29-1	CSVVGGFLYGYTF	TGCAGCGTGGTGGGGGGGTTCCTCTATGGCTACACCTTC
NA	TRBJ1-4	NA	TRBV4-3	CASSHAIRGTNEKLFF	TGCGCCAGCAGCCACGCTATTCGGGGTACTAATGAAAAACTGTTTTTT
TRBD1	TRBJ1-2	NA	TRBV30	CAWRKDRLGLGYTF	TGTGCCTGGAGAAAGGACAGGTTGGGCCTAGGCTACACCTTC
NA	TRBJ1-6	NA	TRBV7-2	CASSLLGVPLHF	TGTGCCAGCTCCCTTCTGGGGGTGCCCCTCCACTTT
NA	TRBJ1-3	once	TRBV2	CASSEGYSGNTIYF	TGTGCCAGCAGTGAAGGATACTCTGGAAACACCATATATTTT
NA	TRBJ1-1	NA	TRBV4-3	CASSQDGSREAEAFF	TGCGCCAGCAGCCAAGATGGCAGCAGGGAGGCTGAAGCTTTCTTT
NA	TRBJ1-5	NA	TRBV7-2	CASSTRSGNQPQHF	TGTGCCAGCAGCACCCGGTCGGGCAATCAGCCCCAGCATTTT
TRBD1	TRBJ2-2	NA	TRBV11-3	CASSLGNLVGQALDTGELFF	TGTGCCAGCAGCTTAGGAAATCTCGTCGGACAGGCCTTGGACACCGGGGAGCTGTTTTTT
NA	TRBJ2-2	NA	TRBV15	CATPFDEGNTGELFF	TGTGCCACCCCTTTTGACGAGGGAAACACCGGGGAGCTGTTTTTT
NA	TRBJ1-1	NA	TRBV2	CASTSGTPGGYYAEAFF	TGTGCCAGTACCTCAGGAACTCCCGGGGGGTACTACGCTGAAGCTTTCTTT
NA	TRBJ1-2	once	TRBV3-1/TRBV3-2	CASSQDRMSF	TGTGCCAGCAGCCAAGATCGTATGAGCTTC
TRBD1	TRBJ1-2	NA	TRBV5-1	CASSRGQDGRFRRGYTF	TGCGCCAGCAGCCGTGGACAGGACGGCAGATTCAGGCGTGGCTACACCTTC
TRBD1	TRBJ1-2	NA	TRBV9	CASRTGDGYTF	TGTGCCAGTAGGACAGGGGATGGCTACACCTTC
TRBD1	TRBJ1-1	NA	TRBV14	CASSQRQGRNTEAFF	TGTGCCAGCAGCCAGAGACAGGGCCGAAACACTGAAGCTTTCTTT
TRBD1	TRBJ1-5	NA	TRBV15	CATSHRTGGQPQHF	TGTGCCACCAGCCATAGGACAGGCGGTCAGCCCCAGCATTTT